Listed below are T cell receptor beta chains from one sample, sequenced in a study of CD8+ T cells in alopecia areata. The table came from immunoSEQ multiplex PCR; TCRdb's copy has only in-frame clones and leaves some out. The table lists under 250,000 clones, approximately 65% of them singletons. The starting material was CD4+ T cells sorted from blood, obtained at week 44, from a patient treated with tofacitinib. The receptors stem from a human donor with alopecia areata. The CDR3 runs from the conserved cysteine through the conserved F or W. D genes are given only for firm matches. Some rows have no size entry. The others give once, few or many, or a class for an expanded clone.

v_call: TRBV7-3
d_call: -
j_call: TRBJ2-2
clone_size: few
cdr3_nt: TGTGCCAGCAGCGAGTACCTAAACACCGGGGAGCTGTTTTTT
cdr3_aa: CASSEYLNTGELFF

v_call: TRBV10-3
d_call: TRBD1
j_call: TRBJ1-6
clone_size: -
cdr3_nt: TGTGCCATCAGTGAGGGGGGGACAGGGGCATCACCCCTCCACTTT
cdr3_aa: CAISEGGTGASPLHF

v_call: TRBV29-1
d_call: TRBD1
j_call: TRBJ2-2
clone_size: -
cdr3_nt: TGCAGCGTTGCGGACAGGGTTGACGGCGGGGAGCTGTTTTTT
cdr3_aa: CSVADRVDGGELFF

v_call: TRBV6-1
d_call: -
j_call: TRBJ2-7
clone_size: few
cdr3_nt: TGTGCCAGCACCGACTACGAGCAGTACTTC
cdr3_aa: CASTDYEQYF

v_call: TRBV30
d_call: -
j_call: TRBJ2-5
clone_size: -
cdr3_nt: TGTGCCTGGGATACAGGGATGCAAGAGACCCAGTACTTC
cdr3_aa: CAWDTGMQETQYF

v_call: TRBV2
d_call: -
j_call: TRBJ2-7
clone_size: -
cdr3_nt: TGTGCCAGTCACAGGCTTGGGGAGCAGTACTTC
cdr3_aa: CASHRLGEQYF

v_call: TRBV7-2
d_call: TRBD2
j_call: TRBJ2-5
clone_size: -
cdr3_nt: TGTGCCAGCAGCTTAATGAGCGGGGGGGCCCAAGAGACCCAGTACTTC
cdr3_aa: CASSLMSGGAQETQYF

v_call: TRBV2
d_call: TRBD2
j_call: TRBJ2-5
clone_size: -
cdr3_nt: TGTGCCAGCAGTACTAGCGGGGGAGAGACCCAGTACTTC
cdr3_aa: CASSTSGGETQYF

v_call: TRBV7-6
d_call: -
j_call: TRBJ2-5
clone_size: -
cdr3_nt: TGTGCCAGCAGCTGGTCATGGGAGACCCAGTACTTC
cdr3_aa: CASSWSWETQYF

v_call: TRBV11-1
d_call: TRBD2
j_call: TRBJ2-1
clone_size: -
cdr3_nt: TGTGCCAGCAGCTTCCGACTAGCGGGGGGGGAGCAGTTCTTC
cdr3_aa: CASSFRLAGGEQFF

v_call: TRBV5-1
d_call: TRBD2
j_call: TRBJ2-7
clone_size: -
cdr3_nt: TGCGCCAGCAGCTTGACCGGGACGGGGGGCGAGCAGTACTTC
cdr3_aa: CASSLTGTGGEQYF

v_call: TRBV5-6
d_call: -
j_call: TRBJ1-5
clone_size: -
cdr3_nt: TGTGCCAGCAGCTTTGGGGGACGCAGTGATCAGCCCCAGCATTTT
cdr3_aa: CASSFGGRSDQPQHF

v_call: TRBV7-9
d_call: -
j_call: TRBJ2-6
clone_size: -
cdr3_nt: TGTGCCAGCAGCTGGGTAGGATCCTCTGGGGCCAACGTCCTGACTTTC
cdr3_aa: CASSWVGSSGANVLTF

v_call: TRBV5-6
d_call: TRBD1
j_call: TRBJ1-1
clone_size: -
cdr3_nt: TGTGCCAGCAGCTCTCAGGGGGCCGCGAACACTGAAGCTTTCTTT
cdr3_aa: CASSSQGAANTEAFF

v_call: TRBV5-6
d_call: -
j_call: TRBJ1-5
clone_size: -
cdr3_nt: TGTGCCAGCAGCCAGGGTAGCCAGCCCCAGCATTTT
cdr3_aa: CASSQGSQPQHF

v_call: TRBV11-3
d_call: -
j_call: TRBJ2-4
clone_size: -
cdr3_nt: TGTGCCAGCAGCTCGCAGGGTTGGGAGGACATTCAGTACTTC
cdr3_aa: CASSSQGWEDIQYF

v_call: TRBV29-1
d_call: -
j_call: TRBJ2-2
clone_size: -
cdr3_nt: TGCAGCGCTGGCCCTGGCGGCATACCCACCGGGGAGCTGTTTTTT
cdr3_aa: CSAGPGGIPTGELFF

v_call: TRBV2
d_call: -
j_call: TRBJ1-2
clone_size: -
cdr3_nt: TGTGCCAACCCAGGGCTCTATGGCTACACCTTC
cdr3_aa: CANPGLYGYTF

v_call: TRBV30
d_call: -
j_call: TRBJ1-2
clone_size: -
cdr3_nt: TGTGCCTGGACGAGAGTTCCCTTAGGGTATGGCTACACCTTC
cdr3_aa: CAWTRVPLGYGYTF

v_call: TRBV11-2
d_call: TRBD1
j_call: TRBJ1-1
clone_size: once
cdr3_nt: TGTGCCAGCAGCTTTCAGGGGGTGAACACTGAAGCTTTCTTT
cdr3_aa: CASSFQGVNTEAFF

v_call: TRBV11-1
d_call: TRBD1
j_call: TRBJ2-1
clone_size: few
cdr3_nt: TGTGCCAGCAGCCCCGTCCGGACAGGGGGCAATGAGCAGTTCTTC
cdr3_aa: CASSPVRTGGNEQFF

v_call: TRBV29-1
d_call: -
j_call: TRBJ2-3
clone_size: -
cdr3_nt: TGCAGCGTTGAAGTAGGGGGGGCGGGTGGTACGCAGTATTTT
cdr3_aa: CSVEVGGAGGTQYF

v_call: TRBV4-3
d_call: -
j_call: TRBJ2-6
clone_size: -
cdr3_nt: TGCGCCAGCAAAGGGGGCTCTGGGGCCAACGTCCTGACTTTC
cdr3_aa: CASKGGSGANVLTF

v_call: TRBV29-1
d_call: TRBD1
j_call: TRBJ2-6
clone_size: few
cdr3_nt: TGCAGCGTCGAGGACAGGGCGCTTCTGTCTGGGGCCAACGTCCTGACTTTC
cdr3_aa: CSVEDRALLSGANVLTF

v_call: TRBV5-1
d_call: TRBD1
j_call: TRBJ1-6
clone_size: -
cdr3_nt: TGCGCCAGCAGCCCCGAAGGGGGACAGGTTACACCCCTCCACTTT
cdr3_aa: CASSPEGGQVTPLHF

v_call: TRBV30
d_call: -
j_call: TRBJ2-4
clone_size: -
cdr3_nt: TGTGCCTGGAGTGGAGGAGGGACAGTTGAAAACATTCAGTACTTC
cdr3_aa: CAWSGGGTVENIQYF

v_call: TRBV20-1
d_call: -
j_call: TRBJ2-7
clone_size: -
cdr3_nt: TGCAGTGCTAGAGGAACGTTTGAGCAGTACTTC
cdr3_aa: CSARGTFEQYF

v_call: TRBV7-9
d_call: -
j_call: TRBJ2-1
clone_size: few
cdr3_nt: TGTGCCAGCAGCTTAGAGGACTCCTACAATGAGCAGTTCTTC
cdr3_aa: CASSLEDSYNEQFF

v_call: TRBV9
d_call: TRBD1
j_call: TRBJ1-2
clone_size: -
cdr3_nt: TGTGCCAGCAGCTTACTAGGGGGCGGTGGCTACACCTTC
cdr3_aa: CASSLLGGGGYTF

v_call: TRBV13
d_call: -
j_call: TRBJ1-6
clone_size: -
cdr3_nt: TGTGCCAGCAGCTTACCCACGGGGGCGCTGAATTCACCCCTCCACTTT
cdr3_aa: CASSLPTGALNSPLHF

v_call: TRBV14
d_call: -
j_call: TRBJ1-1
clone_size: few
cdr3_nt: TGTGCCAGCAGCCACTTAGGAGGGGTCGCCGAAGCTTTCTTT
cdr3_aa: CASSHLGGVAEAFF

v_call: TRBV29-1
d_call: -
j_call: TRBJ2-5
clone_size: -
cdr3_nt: TGCAGCGTTGAAGAAATCACACAAGAGACCCAGTACTTC
cdr3_aa: CSVEEITQETQYF

v_call: TRBV6-5
d_call: -
j_call: TRBJ1-1
clone_size: -
cdr3_nt: TGTGCCAGCAGACCGGGGACCGTCGCTGAAGCTTTCTTT
cdr3_aa: CASRPGTVAEAFF